Listed below are T cell receptor beta chains from one sample, sequenced in a study of OX40 agonist ivuxolimab in advanced cancers. Clones were read by immunoSEQ multiplex PCR, and TCRdb kept only the in-frame ones, dropping some. The sample shows roughly 32,000 clones, approximately 89% of them seen only once. The sample was CD4+ or CD8+ T cells sorted from blood, taken in a trial of the OX40 agonist ivuxolimab. The receptors here all came from an adult with an advanced solid tumor such as melanoma, head and neck, liver or kidney cancer. The conserved cysteine and the conserved F or W are not part of the CDR3 here. The D gene is left open where the match is weak. Clone size is stated in some rows and not others, as once, few, many or a class when expanded.

size | J | V | D | CDR3
once | TRBJ2-7 | TRBV19 | TRBD2 | ASSIVASGGDEQY
once | TRBJ1-3 | TRBV5-1 | - | ASSLGGPDLSGNTIY
- | TRBJ2-5 | TRBV19 | TRBD2 | ASSPLAGGWETQY
- | TRBJ2-2 | TRBV6-5 | TRBD2 | ASSYLGRVSAGELF
- | TRBJ2-7 | TRBV2 | - | ASSDMTVSEQY
- | TRBJ2-7 | TRBV7-9 | TRBD1 | ASSLTGDSYEQY
once | TRBJ1-4 | TRBV6-5 | TRBD1 | ASSGTGSDEKLF
- | TRBJ1-5 | TRBV30 | - | AWSGDSNQPQH
- | TRBJ2-1 | TRBV27 | TRBD1 | ASSLGTGFYNEQF
few | TRBJ2-1 | TRBV7-6 | TRBD2 | ASSLWTSGLHNEQF
- | TRBJ2-3 | TRBV9 | - | ASSVVPGISTDTQY
- | TRBJ2-2 | TRBV7-3 | - | ASSLVPSGELF
- | TRBJ2-7 | TRBV5-6 | TRBD1 | ASSLGQGVYEQY
- | TRBJ2-7 | TRBV7-9 | TRBD1 | ASSRQDPDRAYEQY
- | TRBJ1-2 | TRBV15 | - | ATSSRPDTREQGFRNYGYT
- | TRBJ1-1 | TRBV4-2 | TRBD1 | ASSQEGTETEAF
- | TRBJ2-1 | TRBV5-1 | - | ASSLELYQTNEQF
- | TRBJ2-3 | TRBV5-6 | TRBD1 | ASSRGQGGTDTQY
- | TRBJ1-4 | TRBV5-1 | - | ASSLEGMGEKLF
- | TRBJ1-1 | TRBV9 | - | ASSGGWNTEAF
- | TRBJ1-2 | TRBV30 | - | AWSVRGSPANYGYT
once | TRBJ2-7 | TRBV28 | TRBD1 | ASSSGQEAYEQY
- | TRBJ1-1 | TRBV7-9 | TRBD1 | ASSPGQGMNTEAF
- | TRBJ1-5 | TRBV30 | - | AWSRTVGNQPQH
- | TRBJ2-7 | TRBV28 | TRBD1 | ASSFAGGAYYEQY
- | TRBJ2-7 | TRBV10-1 | - | ASSESVPGRYEQY
- | TRBJ2-1 | TRBV2 | - | ASRSIGYEQF
- | TRBJ2-7 | TRBV27 | TRBD2 | ASSLSGGPGLH
- | TRBJ1-1 | TRBV27 | TRBD1 | ASSPLDRVNTEAF
- | TRBJ1-1 | TRBV28 | - | ASSLGEGGVSRGNTEAF
- | TRBJ2-5 | TRBV2 | TRBD2 | ASSRLAEETQY